The sequence of this TCR beta chain was determined in a study of metastatic and nonmetastatic thyroid tumors. Per the authors' pipeline: What underpinned the distant-metastasis classifier for papillary thyroid cancer was the set of CDR3 differences across clinicopathological groups. From the PCR reads, TCRdb re-called clones with MiXCR. These V and J calls originate from TCRdb's pipeline instead of the authors' own analysis. The sample yields 20,000 to 25,000 clones, more than 12% seen once. J gave up 5 bases and V 7 bases, and 5 bases lay outside the gene matches. CDR1 is SNHLY and CDR2 is FYNNEI in the germline V gene. This CDR3 region has 14 residues. All patients reached thyroid surgery having received no treatment beforehand. This clone has just a few counts.

This clonotype originated in a female donor with papillary thyroid cancer or a benign thyroid nodule (not recorded which). Some clones in this sample may be carry-over from other donors' samples. The sequenced sample consisted of tumor tissue. The chain combines TRBV2 with TRBJ1-5, with 10 bases identical to TRBD1. CDR3 in DNA: TGTGCCAGCACCTTGACAGGGGGCGATCAGCCCCAGCATTTT. This gives the protein CASTLTGGDQPQHF.